The 18 T cell receptor beta chains below come from one sample, sequenced in a study of blood T cell repertoires in COVID-19 (dated by TCRdb to about 2020). Libraries came from the immunoSEQ multiplex PCR assay. TCRdb provides this immuneACCESS table in a form limited to in-frame rearrangements. Some clones are lacking; in checked studies, under half of them reflect an unresolved V gene, and why the rest are absent is not known. The sample profile shows approximately 330,000 clones; approximately 86% of them were found once. Jointly, the top ten make up 3.5% to 4.5% of the sample. The material sequenced was PBMCs or T cells enriched from blood (not recorded which). These receptor sequences come from a woman between 40 and 50 years old with acute COVID-19.

The chain uses TRBV11-2 and TRBJ2-1; the match to TRBD2 covers 10 bases. V shed 5 bases, J shed 6 bases, and the junction held 7 bases outside the gene matches. This CDR3 is built from 15 residues. Germline values: CDR1 SGHAT, CDR2 FQNNGV. The chain's CDR3 is CASSASSGSRNEQFF. The CDR3 nucleotides read TGTGCCAGCAGCGCCTCTAGCGGGAGCCGCAATGAGCAGTTCTTC.

The chain employs TRBV9 and TRBJ1-6; D might be TRBD1 (6 bases). The CDR3 sequence is 14 residues long. From germline, CDR1 is SGDLS and CDR2 YYNGEE. Trimming shortened V by 0 bases and J by 12 bases, and 13 bases separated the two germline ends. The CDR3 region has the DNA TGTGCCAGCAGCGTAGCCCAGACAGGACAACCCCTCCACTTT. Translating it yields CASSVAQTGQPLHF.

This clone has just one count. The V call is TRBV9, the J call TRBJ2-2, with D possibly TRBD1 on 5 matching bases. Germline V gives CDR1 SGDLS, CDR2 YYNGEE. The CDR3 consists of 14 residues. V lost 4 bases and J lost 4, with 11 bases in between. The CDR3 protein is CASSKLQGTGELFF. CDR3 nucleotide sequence: TGTGCCAGCAGCAAACTCCAGGGCACCGGGGAGCTGTTTTTT.

The chain employs TRBV5-4 and TRBJ2-1; 10 bases fit TRBD2. Germline loops: CDR1 SGHNT, CDR2 YYREEE (reference sequence). This CDR3 is 15 amino acids long. V was clipped by 3 bases and J by 6 bases; unmatched bases: 6. CDR3 loop: CASSSPLAGINEQFF. The CDR3 nucleotides read TGTGCCAGCAGCTCACCACTAGCGGGAATCAATGAGCAGTTCTTC. Using reference TRBV5-4 and TRBJ2-1 for the parts outside the CDR3, the full variable domain is ETGVTQSPTHLIKTRGQQVTLRCSSQSGHNTVSWYQQALGQGPQFIFQYYREEENGRGNFPPRFSGLQFPNYSSELNVNALELDDSALYLCASSSPLAGINEQFFGPGTRLTVL.

This clone showed up just a few times. The chain combines TRBV5-6 with TRBJ2-2, with 8 bases aligning to TRBD1. Germline CDR1 is SGHDT and CDR2 is YYEEEE. There are 16 residues in the CDR3. With 0 bases clipped from V and 2 bases from J, the junction kept 3 bases outside the gene matches. CDR3 DNA: TGTGCCAGCAGCTTGGCACAGGGGGTAAACACCGGGGAGCTGTTTTTT. Protein product: CASSLAQGVNTGELFF.

CDR3 nucleotides: TGTGCCACCAGGGGTCGGGTTGGAGAGACCCAGTACTTC. This translates into CATRGRVGETQYF. The chain links TRBV15 to TRBJ2-5; no clear D gene. V was shortened by 6 bases and J by 4 bases, with 12 bases between the two germline ends. Germline loops: CDR1 LNHNV, CDR2 YYDKDF (reference sequence). This CDR3 spans 13 amino acids.

The V call is TRBV7-8, the J call TRBJ1-6; 9 bases map to TRBD1. The CDR3 has 14 amino acids. Germline CDR1 and CDR2: SGHVS and FQNEAQ. With V trimmed by 3 bases and J by 9 bases, 3 bases remained unmatched. CDR3 region: CASSLGQGSSPLHF. The CDR3 DNA reads TGTGCCAGCAGCTTGGGACAGGGAAGTTCACCCCTCCACTTT.

V is TRBV18 and J is TRBJ2-3, with TRBD2 matching 8 bases. Per the germline V gene, CDR1 is KGHSH and CDR2 is LQKENI. The CDR3 length is 13 residues. V gave up 4 bases and J gave up 8 bases; unmatched junction bases: 5. CDR3 coding DNA: TGTGCCAGCTCACTTGCGGGGGGCGGTACGCAGTATTTT. This sequence encodes CASSLAGGGTQYF.

The chain combines TRBV25-1 with TRBJ2-5, with D hard to call. Trimming removed 0 bases at V and 5 bases at J, with 10 bases between. Germline V lookup: CDR1 MGHDK, CDR2 SYGVNS. This CDR3 contains 14 residues. CDR3 in amino acids: CASSEYQDGETQYF. DNA for the CDR3: TGTGCCAGCAGTGAATACCAAGACGGGGAGACCCAGTACTTC. Filled out from reference TRBV25-1 and TRBJ2-5, the complete variable domain reads EADIYQTPRYLVIGTGKKITLECSQTMGHDKMYWYQQDPGMELHLIHYSYGVNSTEKGDLSSESTVSRIRTEHFPLTLESARPSHTSQYLCASSEYQDGETQYFGPGTRLLVL.

This clone was seen a few times. J is TRBJ2-7 and V is TRBV19; D gene unclear. Trimming took off 3 bases at V and 7 bases at J, with 19 bases between the two ends. The V gene's germline CDR1 is LNHDA and CDR2 SQIVND (reference sequence). The CDR3 sequence is 15 residues long. The CDR3 DNA reads as TGTGCCAGTAGTATGAGCCACCCCACCCCTTGGGAGCAGTACTTC. Amino acid sequence: CASSMSHPTPWEQYF.

The chain couples TRBV6-5 to TRBJ2-7; no firm D call. CDR1 MNHEY and CDR2 SVGAGI come from the germline V gene. With 0 bases removed from V and 5 bases from J, the gap between germline ends came to 11 bases. The length of the CDR3 is 14 residues. The CDR3 bases are TGTGCCAGCAGTTACTCGTGGAGTTTCGACGAGCAGTACTTC. It codes for CASSYSWSFDEQYF.

As concerns this clone: A junction end diverges from the germline sequence, so it may reflect a read error. The gene calls are TRBV5-6 and TRBJ1-2; 8 bases line up with TRBD1. The germline CDR1 and CDR2 sequences are SGHDT and YYEEEE. The CDR3 spans 12 residues. The CDR3 coding sequence is TGTGCCAGCAGCTTTCCCCGGACAGGGTTAGCCTTC. Translation gives CASSFPRTGLAF.

The chain couples TRBV27 to TRBJ2-7; no clear D. Trimming took off 2 bases at V and 3 bases at J, with 8 bases between the two ends. Germline V CDR1 and CDR2: MNHEY, SMNVEV (reference sequence). The length of the CDR3 is 13 residues. As DNA, the CDR3 is TGTGCCAGCAGTTTAGGGCAGCACTACGAGCAGTACTTC. Protein sequence: CASSLGQHYEQYF.

The chain carries TRBV12-3 or TRBV12-4 and TRBJ1-6; TRBD1 aligns across 7 bases. V was clipped by 5 bases and J by 9 bases; unmatched bases: 4. The CDR3 runs to 13 residues. As DNA, the CDR3 is TGTGCCAGCAGTATAGGACAGGCTTCACCCCTCCACTTT. The encoded protein is CASSIGQASPLHF.

The sample holds a few counts of this clone. This chain connects TRBV5-4 to TRBJ2-1, with 7 bases identical to TRBD1. Germline CDR1 SGHNT, CDR2 YYREEE (reference sequence). V lost 3 bases, J lost 4 bases, and 7 bases stayed unmatched. The CDR3 totals 15 residues. This CDR3 is CASSSWTGVYNEQFF. The CDR3 DNA sequence: TGTGCCAGCAGCTCGTGGACAGGCGTATACAATGAGCAGTTCTTC.

This clone was seen once. V and J are TRBV6-2 or TRBV6-3 and TRBJ2-5; 12 bases align to TRBD1. V lost 1 base and J lost 4; bases outside the gene matches: 4. Germline CDR1 and CDR2: MNHEY and SVGEGT. CDR3 length equals 16 residues. CDR3 residues: CASSYLGQGARETQYF. CDR3 DNA: TGTGCCAGCAGTTACTTGGGACAGGGGGCGCGAGAGACCCAGTACTTC.

The chain's CDR3 is CASSILAGALDNEQFF. CDR3 nucleotide sequence: TGTGCCAGCAGCATACTAGCGGGGGCATTAGACAATGAGCAGTTCTTC. The chain recombines TRBV21-1 with TRBJ2-1; the D call TRBD2 from the table was never checked on the DNA. TRBV21-1 is given as a pseudogene. The CDR3 has 16 amino acids.

This chain uses TRBV4-3 with TRBJ2-7, with 9 bases fitting TRBD1. The ends lost 4 bases at V and 3 bases at J; junction bases unmatched: 7. The V gene's germline CDR1 is LGHNA and CDR2 YSLEER. The CDR3 totals 15 residues. CDR3 residues: CASSLATGGGYEQYF. Written as DNA, the CDR3 is TGCGCCAGCAGCCTAGCCACAGGGGGCGGCTACGAGCAGTACTTC.